These 8 T cell receptor beta chains came from one sample sequenced in a study of beta chain features in type 1 diabetes. The isolated RNA, all of it, was reverse transcribed, so expressed TCRB transcripts were what got sequenced. Clones were sequenced by immunoSEQ multiplex PCR, and TCRdb holds only the in-frame ones, with some missing. The sample lists around 130,000 clones; approximately 10% were seen once. Study-wide points: Shorter TCRB CDR3s, moderately but significantly so, marked every one of the four CD4+ subsets in Type 1 diabetes patients.

These receptors lack a known antigen. What was sequenced was central memory CD4+ T cells from blood. Source of these receptors: a man younger than 45 with type 1 diabetes.

This chain connects TRBV11-2 to TRBJ2-5; 7 nucleotides line up with TRBD2. V was pared by 3 bases and J by 4 bases, with 5 bases of the junction left unmatched. Germline V gives CDR1 SGHAT, CDR2 FQNNGV. The CDR3 is 14 residues long. CDR3 coding DNA: TGTGCCAGCAGCTTGTCTAGCGGCCCAGAGACCCAGTACTTC. Its translation is CASSLSSGPETQYF.

J is TRBJ2-2 and V is TRBV6-5, with TRBD2 matching over 8 bases. V lost 7 bases, J lost 5 bases, and 6 bases stayed unmatched. This CDR3 comprises 14 residues. CDR1 is MNHEY, CDR2 SVGAGI, per germline. This CDR3 reads CASIAGSETGELFF. Here the CDR3 DNA reads TGTGCCAGCATAGCGGGAAGTGAAACCGGGGAGCTGTTTTTT.

The chain recombines TRBV6-5 with TRBJ2-7; TRBD1 matches 8 bases. Losses at the gene ends were 2 bases for V and 3 bases for J; bases not matched to a gene: 6. CDR3 length equals 15 residues. CDR1 is MNHEY, CDR2 SVGAGI, per germline. Written as DNA, the CDR3 is TGTGCCAGCAGTTACACACAGGGGGACGGCTACGAGCAGTACTTC. Protein product: CASSYTQGDGYEQYF.

The V gene is TRBV5-1, the J gene TRBJ2-7; TRBD1 matches at 9 bases. V dropped 3 bases and J dropped 4; count of bases not matched to a gene: 2. The CDR3 consists of 13 residues. CDR1 and CDR2 from the germline V gene are SGHRS and YFSETQ. The CDR3: CASSWGTGYEQYF. CDR3 coding DNA: TGCGCCAGCAGCTGGGGGACAGGGTACGAGCAGTACTTC.

The chain employs TRBV18 and TRBJ2-7; no firm D call. CDR3 length equals 12 residues. Germline CDR1 KGHSH, CDR2 LQKENI. Trimming pared 2 bases from V and 7 bases from J, leaving 9 bases between. CDR3: CASSPEPVEQYF. CDR3 coding DNA: TGTGCCAGCTCACCAGAGCCTGTTGAGCAGTACTTC. Full variable domain (rest looked up from reference TRBV18 and TRBJ2-7): NAGVMQNPRHLVRRRGQEARLRCSPMKGHSHVYWYRQLPEEGLKFMVYLQKENIIDESGMPKERFSAEFPKEGPSILRIQQVVRGDSAAYFCASSPEPVEQYFGPGTRLTVT.

This chain connects TRBV6-5 to TRBJ1-1; unclear D gene. Per germline, CDR1 MNHEY and CDR2 SVGAGI. This CDR3 has 11 amino acids. V was trimmed by 10 bases and J by 5 bases, leaving 11 bases between them. The CDR3 here is CATEVRTEAFF. The CDR3 nucleotides are TGTGCCACCGAGGTACGGACTGAAGCTTTCTTT.

CDR3 sequence (DNA): TGTGCCAGCAGCTTTGTACAGGGGGTAGGCGAGCAGTACTTC. Protein product: CASSFVQGVGEQYF. The chain joins TRBV7-2 to TRBJ2-7, with TRBD1 matching over 8 bases. This CDR3 region has 14 residues. The ends lost 3 bases at V and 6 bases at J; junction bases unmatched: 7. CDR1 is SGHTA, CDR2 FQGNSA, per germline.

The V gene is TRBV9, the J gene TRBJ2-3; a weak D match, TRBD2 (5 bases). V lost 0 bases, J lost 6 bases, and 14 bases lay in between. CDR1 and CDR2 from the germline V gene are SGDLS and YYNGEE. The CDR3 is 15 amino acids. The CDR3 sequence: CASSVGLAALDTQYF. CDR3 bases: TGTGCCAGCAGCGTAGGTCTAGCAGCACTGGATACGCAGTATTTT.